These 24 T cell receptor beta chains came from one sample sequenced in a study of beta chain features in type 1 diabetes. Every bit of the isolated RNA underwent reverse transcription, so sequencing read expressed TCRB transcripts. TCRdb keeps only in-frame clones here, not all; method: immunoSEQ multiplex PCR. The table shows more than 100,000 clones, with approximately 30% occurring only once. General study points: In every one of the four CD4+ subsets, TCRB CDR3s were moderately but significantly shorter in Type 1 diabetes patients.

For these TCRs, the target antigens are not known. The specimen was central memory CD4+ T cells from blood. These receptors originate from a woman under 30 with type 1 diabetes.

The chain links TRBV7-2 to TRBJ2-1; D not certain. The CDR3 has 12 amino acids. Looked up from germline, CDR1 is SGHTA and CDR2 is FQGNSA. Trimming cost V 3 bases and J 9 bases, with 9 bases left between them. In DNA, the CDR3 is TGTGCCAGCAGCTTCAATCGGGTTGAGCAGTTCTTC. This translates into CASSFNRVEQFF.

This clone has more than one count but fewer than ten. CDR3 coding DNA: TGTGCCAGCAGTTTATACGGCGACAGGTCCTATGGCTACACCTTC. This translates into CASSLYGDRSYGYTF. The chain employs TRBV28 and TRBJ1-2; D may be TRBD1 (6 bases). The germline V gene encodes CDR1 MDHEN and CDR2 SYDVKM. The CDR3 extends over 15 amino acids. Trimming removed 1 base at V and 4 bases at J, with 13 bases between.

This clone has a count of ten or more. The chain joins TRBV29-1 to TRBJ1-5, with a weak D call TRBD1 (6 bases). This CDR3 has 15 residues. The germline V and J ends were trimmed by 5 bases and 2 bases, with 16 bases remaining between them. Germline loops: CDR1 SQVTM, CDR2 ANQGSEA. The CDR3 DNA follows: TGCAGCGTTACCCTACAGGGCGGTGGCAATCAGCCCCAGCATTTT. Its protein is CSVTLQGGGNQPQHF.

This clone was picked up a small number of times. The chain links TRBV2 to TRBJ2-5; TRBD2 aligns across 7 bases. Germline V lookup: CDR1 SNHLY, CDR2 FYNNEI. The ends lost 4 bases at V and 3 bases at J; junction bases unmatched: 2. The CDR3 is made up of 13 amino acids. CDR3 region: CASSVRGEETQYF. CDR3 nucleotide sequence: TGTGCCAGCAGTGTACGGGGGGAAGAGACCCAGTACTTC.

This clone has more than one count but fewer than ten. V and J are TRBV5-6 and TRBJ1-2; 7 nucleotides match TRBD1. V lost 3 bases and J lost 7; bases outside the gene matches: 6. Germline V lookup: CDR1 SGHDT, CDR2 YYEEEE. The CDR3 consists of 13 residues. This chain's CDR3 is CASSSGTGVGYTF. The CDR3 nucleotides are TGTGCCAGCAGCTCCGGAACAGGGGTTGGCTACACCTTC.

This clone was recorded a few times. This chain uses TRBV18 with TRBJ2-3, with TRBD2 matching 7 bases. V shed 6 bases and J 2 bases; nucleotides not matched to a gene: 11. The germline V gene encodes CDR1 KGHSH and CDR2 LQKENI. The CDR3 length is 16 residues. CDR3 nucleotide sequence: TGTGCCAGCTCCCCTTTTGAGCGGGGTCACACAGATACGCAGTATTTT. Translating gives CASSPFERGHTDTQYF.

The chain joins TRBV14 to TRBJ1-2; possibly TRBD1 for D (5 bases). The CDR3 has 13 residues. With 1 base removed from V and 7 bases from J, the gap between germline ends came to 10 bases. Germline CDR1 SGHDN, CDR2 FVKESK. The CDR3 DNA sequence: TGTGCCAGCAGCCAAGCCAGGGAAGGTGGCTACACCTTC. Its protein product is CASSQAREGGYTF.

The genes are TRBV10-2 and TRBJ2-3; TRBD2 agrees at 10 bases. The CDR3 contains 13 residues. Germline V CDR1 and CDR2: WSHSY, SAAADI. V trimming: 11 bases; J trimming: 3 bases; junction bases outside the gene matches: 5. CDR3 in amino acids: CAGRTSGTDTQYF. The CDR3, as DNA: TGCGCCGGCCGGACTAGCGGTACAGATACGCAGTATTTT.

This chain links TRBV4-3 with TRBJ2-5, with D possibly matching TRBD2 (6 bases). Germline V gene sequence: CDR1 LGHNA, CDR2 YSLEER. The V gene lost 4 bases and the J gene lost 4 bases, with 13 bases spanning the gap. This CDR3 contains 14 residues. The CDR3 reads CASSLRGRTETQYF. The CDR3 bases are TGCGCCAGCAGCCTGCGGGGCAGGACAGAGACCCAGTACTTC.

This clone was seen a handful of times. The same CDR3 can be traced to other DNA sequences in this sample. The chain couples TRBV9 to TRBJ2-3; 10 bases match TRBD2. V trimming: 0 bases; J trimming: 4 bases; junction bases outside the gene matches: 5. Germline lookup yields CDR1 SGDLS and CDR2 YYNGEE. This CDR3 is built from 16 residues. This CDR3 is CASSVVASGRADTQYF. CDR3 nucleotide sequence: TGTGCCAGCAGCGTAGTCGCTAGCGGGAGAGCAGATACGCAGTATTTT.

The rearrangement links TRBV19 to TRBJ2-1; 8 nucleotides match TRBD2. Germline values: CDR1 LNHDA, CDR2 SQIVND (reference sequence). V trimming: 6 bases; J trimming: 1 base; junction bases outside the gene matches: 17. This CDR3 contains 19 residues. As DNA, the CDR3 is TGTGCCAGTAGAAGGGGCAGGGGAGGTAGCGGGGAGTCCTACAATGAGCAGTTCTTC. As protein: CASRRGRGGSGESYNEQFF. The variable domain in full, with the rest retrieved from reference TRBV19 and TRBJ2-1, is DGGITQSPKYLFRKEGQNVTLSCEQNLNHDAMYWYRQDPGQGLRLIYYSQIVNDFQKGDIAEGYSVSREKKESFPLTVTSAQKNPTAFYLCASRRGRGGSGESYNEQFFGPGTRLTVL.

V usage is TRBV19 and J usage is TRBJ1-3; D is uncertain. V shed 7 bases and J shed 8 bases, with 21 bases lying between them. Germline-derived CDR1 and CDR2 are LNHDA and SQIVND (reference sequence). The CDR3 sequence is 15 residues long. CDR3 loop: CASTLDGGLVDTIYF. DNA for the CDR3: TGTGCCAGTACTCTTGACGGAGGCTTGGTCGACACCATATATTTT.

V and J are TRBV19 and TRBJ2-2, with TRBD1 matching 8 bases. The CDR3 length is 15 residues. The germline V gene encodes CDR1 LNHDA and CDR2 SQIVND (reference sequence). Trimming at V came to 4 bases and at J to 4 bases, leaving 5 bases not matched to a gene. CDR3 protein: CASSTDRAVTGELFF. In DNA form, the CDR3 reads TGTGCCAGTAGTACGGACAGGGCTGTCACCGGGGAGCTGTTTTTT.

The chain carries TRBV4-3 and TRBJ2-1, with D uncertain. Trimming left V 0 bases short and J 9 bases short, with 18 bases between. The CDR3 spans 16 residues. Germline loops: CDR1 LGHNA, CDR2 YSLEER. The CDR3, as DNA: TGCGCCAGCAGCCAAGATATCCAGCGACCTCTCAGTGAGCAGTTCTTC. This codes for CASSQDIQRPLSEQFF.

The chain has TRBV28 and TRBJ2-4; D is possibly TRBD1 (6 bases). This CDR3 contains 15 residues. CDR1 is MDHEN and CDR2 is SYDVKM in the germline V gene. Trimming pared 2 bases from V and 0 bases from J, leaving 8 bases between. The CDR3, as DNA: TGTGCCAGCAGTTTAGCAGGGGCAGCCAAAAACATTCAGTACTTC. It encodes CASSLAGAAKNIQYF.

A few counts support this clone. The genes are TRBV2 and TRBJ1-4, with a tentative D call TRBD1 (6 bases). CDR3 length: 13 residues. Germline CDR1 SNHLY, CDR2 FYNNEI. Trimming took off 8 bases at V and 7 bases at J, with 14 bases between the two ends. CDR3 amino acids: CASCSQGSEKLFF. CDR3 in DNA: TGTGCCAGCTGTAGTCAGGGGTCTGAAAAACTGTTTTTT.

This clone was found a few times. A junction boundary mismatches the germline segment, possibly from a read error. The J gene is TRBJ1-1, the V gene TRBV2, with a weak D call TRBD1 (6 bases). The CDR3 extends over 15 amino acids. Germline V gene lookup returns CDR1 SNHLY and CDR2 FYNNEI. CDR3 loop: CASIETGKLGEGAFF. The CDR3 coding sequence is TGTGCCAGCATTGAAACAGGGAAACTGGGAGAAGGAGCTTTCTTT.

This clone was seen only a few times. The chain has TRBV7-2 and TRBJ2-6, with 12 nucleotides matching TRBD1. Trimming took 3 bases from V and 0 from J; bases not matched to a gene: 3. The CDR3 spans 18 residues. Germline V CDR1 and CDR2: SGHTA, FQGNSA. CDR3 nucleotide sequence: TGTGCCAGCAGCTTCGGGACAGGGGGCTCCTCTGGGGCCAACGTCCTGACTTTC. It specifies CASSFGTGGSSGANVLTF.

The chain combines TRBV19 with TRBJ1-5; D perhaps matches TRBD1 (5 bases). This CDR3 is built from 15 residues. Germline CDR1 and CDR2: LNHDA and SQIVND (reference sequence). The V end was cut by 1 base, the J end by 11 bases, with 18 bases between. CDR3 in DNA: TGTGCCAGTAGTATAGTAGAGTCAGGGCGGCTCGCCCAGCATTTT. It codes for CASSIVESGRLAQHF.

The chain links TRBV10-2 to TRBJ2-2; 7 bases agree with TRBD2. With V trimmed by 3 bases and J by 15 bases, 7 bases remained unmatched. The CDR3 covers 12 residues. Germline CDR1 reads WSHSY; CDR2 reads SAAADI. This CDR3 is CASSDPSGLVFF. In nucleotides, the CDR3 is TGCGCCAGCAGTGATCCTAGCGGCCTGGTGTTTTTT.

The rearrangement joins TRBV28 to TRBJ2-5; 10 bases agree with TRBD1. This CDR3 comprises 16 residues. With V trimmed by 5 bases and J by 3 bases, 9 bases remained unmatched. Germline V gene lookup returns CDR1 MDHEN and CDR2 SYDVKM. The CDR3 sequence: CASSEAGTGAEETQYF. CDR3 nucleotides: TGTGCCAGCAGTGAAGCCGGGACAGGGGCCGAAGAGACCCAGTACTTC.

The chain combines TRBV18 with TRBJ2-2, with D possibly being TRBD1 (6 bases). Trimming shortened V by 3 bases and J by 1 base, and 12 bases separated the two germline ends. From germline, CDR1 is KGHSH and CDR2 LQKENI. This CDR3 is built from 16 residues. CDR3 loop: CASSPLAQGNTGELFF. CDR3 sequence (DNA): TGTGCCAGCTCACCCCTGGCACAGGGGAACACCGGGGAGCTGTTTTTT.

The chain links TRBV2 to TRBJ2-1, with 14 bases aligning to TRBD2. The V gene's germline CDR1 is SNHLY and CDR2 FYNNEI. The junction had 16 bases not matched to a gene; V was cut back by 6 bases and J by 6 bases. This CDR3 spans 19 amino acids. CDR3 protein: CASSPRRTSGRPYTNEQFF. The DNA of the CDR3 is TGTGCCAGCAGCCCGAGGAGGACTAGCGGGAGGCCCTATACCAATGAGCAGTTCTTC.

In its sample, this clone was seen a few times. This chain links TRBV4-1 with TRBJ2-1; 8 nucleotides line up with TRBD2. The CDR3 is made up of 17 amino acids. CDR1 MGHRA and CDR2 YSYEKL come from the germline V gene. V lost 1 base to trimming and J lost 6 bases; unmatched junction nucleotides: 11. The CDR3 coding sequence is TGCGCCAGCAGCCAAGCTTATAGCGGGAACATCTTCAATGAGCAGTTCTTC. It specifies CASSQAYSGNIFNEQFF.